This T cell receptor beta chain was sequenced for a study of T-cell reconstitution after alpha-beta-depleted transplantation in children (dated by TCRdb to about 2016). For the study in its entirety: The study quantitatively tracked T-cell immune reconstitution after TCRalphabeta/CD19-depleted allogeneic hematopoietic cell transplantation in children using TCR repertoire profiling.

CDR1 LNHNV and CDR2 YYDKDF are derived from the germline V gene (reference sequence). Taken from cysteine to phenylalanine, the CDR3 has 16 residues. Only the CDR3 DNA is retained, 48 bases long and in frame from the first base. Trimming leaves V shorter by 0 bases and J shorter by 7 bases, with the junction holding 8 bases beyond the gene matches. Receptor libraries were prepared by PCR. Instrument used: Illumina HiSeq 2500. To normalize quantification of the TCRbeta repertoire, the TCR libraries were built with molecular barcoding that relied on unique molecular identifiers. Clones were called with MiXCR by TCRdb after fastp trimmed the public reads at Q25, and only in-frame beta chains were retained. Here each entry gathers all rows of one CDR3 protein and keeps the most common genes and DNA. This sample comprises around 960,000 distinct CDR3 sequences, about 29% of them detected only once. The ten most abundant clones make up 28% of the sample.

Broad study findings and their caveats: In some patients, the high TCRbeta diversity seen at day 60 was put down to recipient T cells and intrathymic progenitors that had survived conditioning. The frequencies of hyperexpanded clones fell over the following months, and after one year, T-cell counts and TCRbeta diversity were mostly attributed to newly produced T cells. The apparently early alphabetaT-cell count recovery about two months after transplant was reportedly dependent on only several hundred rapidly expanded clones derived from non-depleted graft cells.

Explained via the paper, the treatment or condition label denotes: allogeneic hematopoietic cell transplantation with graft depleted of TCRalphabeta T cells and CD19 B cells. Transplant recipients were children who received TCRalphabeta/CD19-depleted allogeneic hematopoietic cell grafts. Only a few counts were recorded for this clonotype. Its target antigen remains unknown. It has no much larger one-base neighbor in the sample; base qualities were not kept. The sequencing here drew on PBMCs, mostly from graft donor cells, taken 360 days after TCRalphabeta/CD19-depleted stem cell transplant. The clonotype originates from a boy under two years old who had a stem cell transplant for SCID, so the T cells may come from the graft donor. The sequence joins TRBV15 to TRBJ2-5; TRBD2 matches 10 bases in the middle. The CDR3 is CATSRDLFERGGTQYF. The DNA sequence is given as TGTGCCACCAGCAGAGATCTGTTTGAGCGGGGGGGGACCCAGTACTTC.